This record covers a single T cell receptor beta chain. What it recognizes is unknown. The identical CDR3 is also encoded by other nucleotide sequences in the sample. The junction had 4 bases not matched to a gene; V was cut back by 6 bases and J by 5 bases. The CDR3 is 15 amino acids. The germline V gene encodes CDR1 SGHAT and CDR2 FQNNGV. This specimen comes from a study of beta chain features in type 1 diabetes. Overall study findings and caveats: Overrepresentation of cells with high TCR expression could result from cDNA sequencing.

What was sequenced were expressed TCRB transcripts, since all of the isolated RNA had been reverse transcribed. The method was immunoSEQ multiplex PCR; TCRdb's version includes in-frame clones alone and lacks a portion of them. This table holds about 220,000 clones, about 11% found once. The V gene is TRBV11-2, the J gene TRBJ2-2, with TRBD2 matching 12 bases. The TCR comes from a man younger than 35 in good health. Material for sequencing was central memory CD4+ T cells from blood. CDR3 sequence (DNA): TGTGCCAGCAGACTCGGACTAGCGGGAACCGGGGAGCTGTTTTTT. The encoded protein is CASRLGLAGTGELFF. Drawing the rest from reference TRBV11-2 and TRBJ2-2, the complete variable domain is EAGVAQSPRYKIIEKRQSVAFWCNPISGHATLYWYQQILGQGPKLLIQFQNNGVVDDSQLPKDRFSAERLKGVDSTLKIQPAKLEDSAVYLCASRLGLAGTGELFFGEGSRLTVL.